The clone carrying this T cell receptor beta chain was recorded a few times. Its antigen is unidentified. Unique molecular identifiers tagged the TCRbeta library. One entry per CDR3 protein, called by TCRdb with MiXCR from the PCR reads. Here the sample spans around 800,000 distinct CDR3 sequences, about 15% being singletons. The data are from a study of T-cell reconstitution after alpha-beta-depleted transplantation in children. General observations from the study: T cells produced anew were the main source of T-cell counts and diversity one year after transplant. After transplant, at about two months, alpha-beta T cells were reportedly derived from several hundred expanded graft clones. Surviving recipient cells, namely T cells and thymic progenitors, were the source of high day-60 TCRbeta diversity in some patients.

Trimming stripped 5 bases from V and 7 bases from J, with 14 bases between. This CDR3 contains 14 residues. CDR1 and CDR2 from the germline V gene are ENHRY and SYGVKD. This receptor was obtained from a male patient under 18 who had a stem cell transplant for acute lymphoblastic leukemia, so the T cells may come from the graft donor. J is TRBJ2-2 and V is TRBV10-3; tentatively, D is TRBD1 (5 bases). Source: PBMCs, mostly from graft donor cells, taken 360 days after TCRalphabeta/CD19-depleted stem cell transplant. CDR3 amino acids: CAISTGGPVGELFF. The CDR3 nucleotides are TGTGCCATCAGTACAGGCGGACCGGTCGGGGAGCTGTTTTTT.